The next 16 T cell receptor beta chains were all read from a single sample in a study of T cells in Graves' hyperthyroidism and ophthalmopathy. RNA transcripts gave rise to amplified TCR beta CDR3 regions. A set of HTBI primers served as the primers for a first-round RT-PCR of the TCR CDR3. Using its own MiXCR run on the multiplex PCR reads, TCRdb lists one record per CDR3 protein. The table lists hundreds of thousands of distinct CDR3 sequences, about 20% of them singletons. Material for sequencing was blood. Receptors were obtained from a man aged 30 to 39 with Graves' ophthalmopathy.

This clonotype was recorded a few times. The chain combines TRBV19 with TRBJ1-2, with D possibly TRBD1 on 5 matching bases. CDR3 length equals 14 residues. V was shortened by 1 base and J by 3 bases, with 9 bases between the two germline ends. Germline V gene lookup returns CDR1 LNHDA and CDR2 SQIVND (reference sequence). As DNA, the CDR3 is TGTGCCAGTAGTATAGTTGAGACAGACTATGGCTACACCTTC. It codes for CASSIVETDYGYTF. Combining the CDR3 with reference TRBV19 and TRBJ1-2 gives the whole variable domain DGGITQSPKYLFRKEGQNVTLSCEQNLNHDAMYWYRQDPGQGLRLIYYSQIVNDFQKGDIAEGYSVSREKKESFPLTVTSAQKNPTAFYLCASSIVETDYGYTFGSGTRLTVV.

The V call is TRBV5-5, the J call TRBJ2-7; D is perhaps TRBD1 or TRBD2 (5 bases each). The CDR3 is made up of 14 amino acids. Germline CDR1 reads SGHKS; CDR2 reads YYEKEE (reference sequence). Trimming left V 4 bases short and J 6 bases short, with 17 bases between. The CDR3: CASSARDVGSEQYF. CDR3 DNA sequence: TGTGCCAGCAGCGCCCGGGACGTGGGATCCGAGCAGTACTTC.

The chain recombines TRBV3-1 with TRBJ2-1; D is tentatively TRBD1 or TRBD2 (6 bases each). This CDR3 spans 14 amino acids. Germline CDR1 reads LGHDT; CDR2 reads YNNKEL (reference sequence). Deletions cut 5 bases from V and 6 bases from J, with 14 bases between. CDR3 nucleotides: TGTGCCAGCAGCGTAGGAGGGGGAGTCAATGAGCAGTTCTTC. This sequence encodes CASSVGGGVNEQFF.

The chain uses TRBV18 and TRBJ1-2; possibly TRBD1 for D (5 bases). V dropped 2 bases and J dropped 0 bases, with 13 bases sitting between them. Germline V lookup: CDR1 KGHSH, CDR2 LQKENI. This CDR3 region has 16 residues. As DNA, the CDR3 is TGTGCCAGCTCACCATGGGGCCCGACTTCTAACTATGGCTACACCTTC. Translation gives CASSPWGPTSNYGYTF.

Regarding this clonotype: An end of the junction differs from the germline gene, which may be a read error. The chain couples TRBV7-7 to TRBJ2-3; D gene uncertain. Germline CDR1 reads SSHAT; CDR2 reads FNYEAQ (reference sequence). CDR3 length equals 12 residues. The CDR3: CASSAAGDTQYF. The CDR3 bases are TGTGCTAGCAGCGCAGCCGGGGATACGCAGTATTTT.

On this clonotype: This may be a read error, as it is one base from a much larger clone. The chain carries TRBV18 and TRBJ1-6, with D unresolved. Germline V lookup: CDR1 KGHSH, CDR2 LQKENI. CDR3 size: 13 residues. V was shortened by 8 bases and J by 9 bases, with 14 bases between the two germline ends. The CDR3 loop reads CASPREKGSPLHF. The CDR3 nucleotides are TGTGCCAGCCCACGGGAGAAAGGTTCACCCCTCCACTTT.

This clonotype was recorded a few times. The rearrangement uses TRBV20-1 and TRBJ1-4, with unresolved D. Trimming pared 6 bases from V and 1 base from J, leaving 9 bases between. In germline, CDR1 is DFQATT, CDR2 SNEGSKA (reference sequence). The CDR3 totals 13 residues. CDR3 region: CSAMRVTNEKLFF. The CDR3 bases are TGCAGTGCCATGAGAGTAACTAATGAAAAACTGTTTTTT.

This clonotype was recorded at least ten times. The chain employs TRBV28 and TRBJ2-7; TRBD1 matches at 7 bases. CDR3 length: 14 residues. With V trimmed by 2 bases and J by 6 bases, 7 bases remained unmatched. The germline V gene encodes CDR1 MDHEN and CDR2 SYDVKM. The CDR3 coding sequence is TGTGCCAGCAGTTTACCGACAGGGATGAGCGAGCAGTACTTC. This encodes CASSLPTGMSEQYF.

The chain uses TRBV7-2 and TRBJ1-6; unclear D gene. V dropped 5 bases and J dropped 14 bases, with 19 bases sitting between them. This CDR3 is built from 14 residues. The germline CDR1 and CDR2 sequences are SGHTA and FQGNSA. CDR3 protein: CASSKQIPDPALHF. The CDR3 nucleotides read TGTGCCAGCAGCAAACAGATTCCGGATCCGGCCCTCCACTTT.

The CDR3 loop reads CASSIREQYF. The CDR3 bases are TGTGCCAGCAGTATTCGCGAGCAGTACTTC. V usage is TRBV2 and J usage is TRBJ2-7, with D unclear. Germline V gene lookup returns CDR1 SNHLY and CDR2 FYNNEI. V dropped 5 bases and J dropped 6 bases, with 5 bases sitting between them. The CDR3 covers 10 residues.

This clonotype was counted many times. CDR3 coding DNA: TGTGCCAGCAGTGAAGCTAGCGGGAGTTGGGATGAGCAGTTCTTC. Residues: CASSEASGSWDEQFF. The V call is TRBV2, the J call TRBJ2-1; 9 bases line up with TRBD2. Trimming removed 0 bases from V and 8 bases from J; junction bases left unmatched: 5. This CDR3 spans 15 amino acids. Germline V lookup: CDR1 SNHLY, CDR2 FYNNEI. The variable domain in full, completed from reference TRBV2 and TRBJ2-1, reads EPEVTQTPSHQVTQMGQEVILRCVPISNHLYFYWYRQILGQKVEFLVSFYNNEISEKSEIFDDQFSVERPDGSNFTLKIRSTKLEDSAMYFCASSEASGSWDEQFFGPGTRLTVL.

This clonotype was detected many times. The genes are TRBV12-3 or TRBV12-4 and TRBJ1-5; 7 nucleotides match TRBD1. This CDR3 is built from 12 residues. Unmatched junction bases numbered 3, after V lost 4 bases and J lost 9 bases. CDR3 DNA sequence: TGTGCCAGCAGTTCCAACAGGGGGCCCCAGCATTTT. Protein sequence: CASSSNRGPQHF.

This clonotype was seen a few times. Given a much more abundant clone one base away, this may be a read error. The CDR3 carries no conserved terminal phenylalanine or tryptophan, so it likely arises from a read error. This chain joins TRBV6-2 or TRBV6-3 and TRBJ1-2, with TRBD1 as a possible D gene (5 bases). Germline loops: CDR1 MNHEY, CDR2 SVGEGT. The CDR3 has 15 residues. Trimming cost V 4 bases and J 4 bases, with 16 bases left between them. The CDR3 loop is CASSSNRKTFYGYTL. CDR3 in DNA: TGTGCCAGCAGTTCAAACAGGAAAACCTTCTATGGCTACACCCTC.

This clonotype was counted ten times or more. V is TRBV5-5 and J is TRBJ2-7; D may be TRBD1 (6 bases). Germline CDR1 and CDR2: SGHKS and YYEKEE (reference sequence). V was trimmed by 4 bases and J by 5 bases, leaving 13 bases between them. This CDR3 comprises 13 residues. Here the CDR3 DNA reads TGTGCCAGCAGCGGGGACATCATGGACGAGCAGTACTTC. As protein: CASSGDIMDEQYF.

This sequence joins TRBV30 and TRBJ2-3, with 7 bases matching TRBD1. The J segment lost 2 bases and the V segment lost 2 bases, leaving 7 bases of the junction unmatched. The length of the CDR3 is 15 residues. CDR1 GTSNPN and CDR2 SVGIG come from the germline V gene (reference sequence). This CDR3 is CAWSSVQGITDTQYF. The CDR3 nucleotides are TGTGCCTGGAGTTCCGTACAGGGGATCACAGATACGCAGTATTTT.

This clonotype was found a few times. The V and J genes are TRBV19 and TRBJ1-2, with TRBD1 matching 7 bases. The CDR3 runs to 14 residues. J was trimmed by 2 bases and V by 7 bases; bases with no gene match: 7. Germline V gene lookup returns CDR1 LNHDA and CDR2 SQIVND (reference sequence). Here the CDR3 DNA reads TGTGCCAGTACGGAACAGGGGACAAACTATGGCTACACCTTC. Translation: CASTEQGTNYGYTF.